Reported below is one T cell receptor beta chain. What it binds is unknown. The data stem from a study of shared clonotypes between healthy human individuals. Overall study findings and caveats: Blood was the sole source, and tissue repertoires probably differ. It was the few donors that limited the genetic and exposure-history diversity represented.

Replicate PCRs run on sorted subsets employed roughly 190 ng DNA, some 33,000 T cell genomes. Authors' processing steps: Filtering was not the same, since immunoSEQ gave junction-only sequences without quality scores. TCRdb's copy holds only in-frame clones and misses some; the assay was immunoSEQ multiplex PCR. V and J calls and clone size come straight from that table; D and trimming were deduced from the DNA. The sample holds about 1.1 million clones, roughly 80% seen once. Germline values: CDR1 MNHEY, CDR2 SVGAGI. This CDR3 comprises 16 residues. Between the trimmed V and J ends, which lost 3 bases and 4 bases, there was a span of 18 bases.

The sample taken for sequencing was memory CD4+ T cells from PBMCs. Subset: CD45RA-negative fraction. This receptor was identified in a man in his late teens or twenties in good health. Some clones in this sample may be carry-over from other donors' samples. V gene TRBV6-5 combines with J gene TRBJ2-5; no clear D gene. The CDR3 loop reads CASSYPSGSGRETQYF. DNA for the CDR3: TGTGCCAGCAGTTATCCGTCGGGCAGTGGGCGAGAGACCCAGTACTTC.